This entry concerns a single TCR beta chain. What it binds is unknown. Per germline, CDR1 MGHDK and CDR2 SYGVNS. This CDR3 contains 15 residues. The J segment lost 6 bases and the V segment lost 4 bases, leaving 11 bases of the junction unmatched. PCR was performed using 60 Vbeta and 13 Jbeta primers. The assay was immunoSEQ multiplex PCR, and TCRdb's table has in-frame clones only and misses some. Of some 65,000 clones in the sample, approximately 72% are singletons; the top ten hold 11%. The source of the sample is a study of cytomegalovirus exposure and HLA in healthy donors. Regarding the study as a whole: Exclusion applied to some V segments, including TRBV6-2 and TRBV6-3, as they were indistinguishable. For most TCR beta V segments, an earlier analysis put the productive rate at about 90% or about 30% of the time.

The rearrangement joins TRBV25-1 to TRBJ1-2; 7 nucleotides line up with TRBD1. The clonotype originates from a woman aged 25-40 years in good health and CMV-seronegative. Sequenced input: PBMCs. CDR3 in DNA: TGTGCCAGCAGTGGGCGAAACAGGGGAACGGATGGCTACACCTTC. Translation: CASSGRNRGTDGYTF.